Below, one T cell receptor beta chain is given with its context. A J-beta primer mix and a sample-barcoded 5' primer were used in a second PCR of roughly 6 to 12 cycles. A template-switch adaptor that had 12 random nucleotides put a tag on each cDNA molecule. Paired-end reads containing CDR3 totaled no fewer than 3 million for each sample. TCRdb reprocessed the 5' RACE reads via MiXCR and lists one record per CDR3 protein. In the table there are approximately 800,000 distinct CDR3 sequences, roughly three fifths of which are singletons. This entry comes from a study of blood T cells in healthy people across ages. The wider study: In model experiments, template switching was able to capture about one barcoded beta molecule for every two T cells that were present.

Looked up from germline, CDR1 is MDHEN and CDR2 is SYDVKM. Trimming took 4 bases from V and 5 from J; bases not matched to a gene: 10. This CDR3 region has 15 residues. This chain connects TRBV28 to TRBJ1-1; 7 bases match TRBD1. Sequencing was done on a sample of blood. This receptor was identified in a man aged 35-49 years in good health. The DNA for the CDR3 is TGTGCCAGCAGTTACGACAGGGTTGTAAGGACTGAAGCTTTCTTT. This sequence encodes CASSYDRVVRTEAFF.